This T cell receptor beta chain was identified during a study of blood T cell repertoires in COVID-19. Study information: T cells, B-cell-depleted T cells, or PBMCs provided the cDNA or gDNA that served as material.

The CDR3 totals 15 residues. Germline CDR1 reads KGHSH; CDR2 reads LQKENI. Trimming removed 6 bases at V and 3 bases at J, with 17 bases between. Cohort placement rested on clinical history that participants reported themselves. Assay: immunoSEQ multiplex PCR; the TCRdb copy retains only in-frame clones and omits some. The sample shows approximately 200,000 clones, nearly 90% of them seen only once. The rearrangement links TRBV18 to TRBJ2-5; tentatively, D is TRBD2 (5 bases). The receptor comes from a man aged 30 to 45 who had recovered from COVID-19. Sample: PBMCs or T cells enriched from blood (not recorded which). CDR3 loop: CASSKRVALEETQYF. In nucleotides, the CDR3 is TGTGCCAGCTCCAAGAGGGTTGCGCTGGAAGAGACCCAGTACTTC.